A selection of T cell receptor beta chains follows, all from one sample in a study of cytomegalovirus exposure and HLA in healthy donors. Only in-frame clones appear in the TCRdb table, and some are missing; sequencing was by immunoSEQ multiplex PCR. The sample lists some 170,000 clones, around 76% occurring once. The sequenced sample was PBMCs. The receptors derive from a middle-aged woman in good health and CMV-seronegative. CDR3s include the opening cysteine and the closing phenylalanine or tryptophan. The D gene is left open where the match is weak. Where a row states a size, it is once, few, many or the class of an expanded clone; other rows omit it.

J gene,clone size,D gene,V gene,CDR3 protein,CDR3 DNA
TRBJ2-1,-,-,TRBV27,CASSFDPKRHNEQFF,TGTGCCAGCAGTTTTGACCCTAAGCGCCACAATGAGCAGTTCTTC
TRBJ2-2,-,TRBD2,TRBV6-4,CASSVTAGDTGELFF,TGTGCCAGCAGTGTAACAGCGGGGGACACCGGGGAGCTGTTTTTT
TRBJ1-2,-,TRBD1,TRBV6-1,CASSVAYQGVGDGYTF,TGTGCCAGCAGTGTGGCCTATCAGGGGGTAGGTGACGGCTACACCTTC
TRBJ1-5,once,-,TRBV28,CASTSSGGISNQPQHF,TGTGCCAGCACTTCGAGCGGGGGAATTAGCAATCAGCCCCAGCATTTT
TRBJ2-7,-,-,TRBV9,CASSVGPTSYEQYF,TGTGCCAGCAGCGTAGGCCCCACAAGCTACGAGCAGTACTTC
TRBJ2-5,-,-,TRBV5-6,CASSLAGVQETQYF,TGTGCCAGCAGCTTGGCGGGGGTTCAGGAGACCCAGTACTTC
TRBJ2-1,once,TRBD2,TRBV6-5,CASSRGTSGSNEQFF,TGTGCCAGCAGTCGTGGGACTAGCGGGAGCAATGAGCAGTTCTTC
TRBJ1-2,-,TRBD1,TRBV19,CASSIADRGGYTF,TGTGCCAGTAGTATAGCCGACAGGGGTGGCTACACCTTC
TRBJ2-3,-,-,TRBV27,CASSLTIFTDTQYF,TGTGCCAGCAGTTTAACTATCTTCACCGATACGCAGTATTTT
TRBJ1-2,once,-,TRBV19,CASSSQLYGYTF,TGTGCCAGTAGCTCACAGCTCTATGGCTACACCTTC
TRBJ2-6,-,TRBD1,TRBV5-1,CASSTTGTGANVLTF,TGCGCCAGCAGCACGACAGGGACCGGGGCCAACGTCCTGACTTTC
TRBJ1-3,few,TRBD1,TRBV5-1,CASAQGAAGNTIYF,TGCGCCAGCGCACAGGGGGCGGCGGGAAACACCATATATTTT
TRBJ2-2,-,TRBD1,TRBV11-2,CASSSQGDTGELFF,TGTGCCAGCAGCTCACAGGGGGACACCGGGGAGCTGTTTTTT
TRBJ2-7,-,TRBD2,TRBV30,CAWSEVSGSVSEQYF,TGTGCCTGGAGTGAGGTTAGCGGGAGTGTCAGCGAGCAGTACTTC
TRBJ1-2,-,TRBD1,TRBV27,CASSLTPDRAGYTF,TGTGCCAGCAGTTTAACCCCGGACAGGGCTGGCTACACCTTC
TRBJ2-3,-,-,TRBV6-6,CASSYSVPADTQYF,TGTGCCAGCAGTTACTCGGTCCCCGCGGATACGCAGTATTTT
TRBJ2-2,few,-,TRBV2,CASSTTIGELFF,TGTGCCAGCAGTACTACAATCGGGGAGCTGTTTTTT
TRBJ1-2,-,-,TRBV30,CTVSRDYGYTF,TGTACCGTAAGCAGGGACTATGGCTACACCTTC
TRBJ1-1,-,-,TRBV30,CAWGLNTEAFF,TGTGCCTGGGGGCTGAACACTGAAGCTTTCTTT
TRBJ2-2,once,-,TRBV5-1,CASSSGSTGELFF,TGCGCCAGCAGCTCGGGGTCCACCGGGGAGCTGTTTTTT
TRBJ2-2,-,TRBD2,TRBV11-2,CASSPMAGGTGELFF,TGTGCCAGCAGCCCCATGGCGGGAGGGACCGGGGAGCTGTTTTTT
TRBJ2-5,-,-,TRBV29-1,CSVGGGETQYF,TGCAGCGTTGGAGGGGGAGAGACCCAGTACTTC
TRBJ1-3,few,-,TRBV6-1,CASSEQGHSGNTIYF,TGTGCCAGCAGTGAACAGGGCCACTCTGGAAACACCATATATTTT